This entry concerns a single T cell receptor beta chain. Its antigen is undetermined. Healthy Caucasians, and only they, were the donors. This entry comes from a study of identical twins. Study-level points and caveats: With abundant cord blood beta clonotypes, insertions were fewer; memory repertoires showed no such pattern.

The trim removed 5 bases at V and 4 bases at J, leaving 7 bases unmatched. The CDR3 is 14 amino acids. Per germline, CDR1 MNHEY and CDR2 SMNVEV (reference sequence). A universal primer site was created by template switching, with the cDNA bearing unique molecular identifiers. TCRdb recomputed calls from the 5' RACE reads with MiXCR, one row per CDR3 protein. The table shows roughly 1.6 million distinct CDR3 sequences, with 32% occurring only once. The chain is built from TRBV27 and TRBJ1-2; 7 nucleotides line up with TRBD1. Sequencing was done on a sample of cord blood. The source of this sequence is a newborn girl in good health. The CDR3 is CASSGGTALYGYTF. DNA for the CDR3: TGTGCCAGCAGTGGTGGGACAGCCCTCTATGGCTACACCTTC.